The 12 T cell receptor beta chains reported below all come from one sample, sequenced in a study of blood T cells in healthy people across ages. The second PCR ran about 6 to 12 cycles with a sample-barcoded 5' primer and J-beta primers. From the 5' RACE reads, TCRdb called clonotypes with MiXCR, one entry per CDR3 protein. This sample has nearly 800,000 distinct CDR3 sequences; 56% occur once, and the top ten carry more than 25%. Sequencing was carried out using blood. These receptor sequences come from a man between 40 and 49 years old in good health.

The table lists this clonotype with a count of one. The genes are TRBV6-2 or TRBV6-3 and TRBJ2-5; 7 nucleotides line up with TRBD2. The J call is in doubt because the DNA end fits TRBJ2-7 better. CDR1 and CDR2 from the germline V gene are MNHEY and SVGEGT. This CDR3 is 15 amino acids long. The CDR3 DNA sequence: TGTGCCAGCAGTACCGTTCGGCGGGAGAGGTACGAGCAGTACTTC. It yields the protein CASSTVRRERYEQYF.

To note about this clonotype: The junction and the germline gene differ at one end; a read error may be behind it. CDR3 amino acids: CASSPGLTYGDTQYF. CDR3 bases: TGTGCTAGCAGCCCCGGACTAACATATGGGGATACGCAGTATTTT. The chain combines TRBV7-7 with TRBJ2-3; weak D call: TRBD2 (6 bases). Germline V gives CDR1 SSHAT, CDR2 FNYEAQ (reference sequence). The CDR3 is 15 amino acids.

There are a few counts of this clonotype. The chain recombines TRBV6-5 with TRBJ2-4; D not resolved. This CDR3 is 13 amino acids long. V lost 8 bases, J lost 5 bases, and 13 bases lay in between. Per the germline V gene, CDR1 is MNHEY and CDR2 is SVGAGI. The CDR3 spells CASSSATENIQYF. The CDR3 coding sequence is TGTGCCAGCTCCTCCGCCACTGAAAACATTCAGTACTTC.

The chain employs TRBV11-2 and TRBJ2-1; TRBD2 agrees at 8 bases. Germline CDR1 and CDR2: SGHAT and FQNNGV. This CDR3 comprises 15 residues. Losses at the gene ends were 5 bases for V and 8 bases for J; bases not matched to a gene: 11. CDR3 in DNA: TGTGCCAGCAGCCCGAGCGGGAGTAGCGTTGATGAGCAGTTCTTC. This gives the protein CASSPSGSSVDEQFF.

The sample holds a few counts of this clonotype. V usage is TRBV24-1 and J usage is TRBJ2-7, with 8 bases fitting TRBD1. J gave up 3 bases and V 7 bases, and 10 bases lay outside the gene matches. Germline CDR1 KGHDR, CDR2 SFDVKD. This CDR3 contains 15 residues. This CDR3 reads CATRESDRAGYEQYF. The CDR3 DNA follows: TGTGCCACCAGGGAATCGGACAGGGCGGGCTACGAGCAGTACTTC.

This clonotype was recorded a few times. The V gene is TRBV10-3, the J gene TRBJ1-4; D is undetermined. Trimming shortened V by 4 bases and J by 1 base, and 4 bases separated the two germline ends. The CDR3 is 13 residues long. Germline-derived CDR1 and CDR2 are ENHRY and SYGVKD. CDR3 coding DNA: TGTGCCATCAGTGCGGAAACTAATGAAAAACTGTTTTTT. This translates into CAISAETNEKLFF.

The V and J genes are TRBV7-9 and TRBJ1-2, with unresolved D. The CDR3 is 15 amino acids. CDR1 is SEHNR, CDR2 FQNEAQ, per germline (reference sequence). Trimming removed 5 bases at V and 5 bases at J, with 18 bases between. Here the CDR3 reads CASSLGRPLTYGYTF. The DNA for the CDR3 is TGTGCCAGCAGCCTCGGACGACCTCTAACGTATGGCTACACCTTC.

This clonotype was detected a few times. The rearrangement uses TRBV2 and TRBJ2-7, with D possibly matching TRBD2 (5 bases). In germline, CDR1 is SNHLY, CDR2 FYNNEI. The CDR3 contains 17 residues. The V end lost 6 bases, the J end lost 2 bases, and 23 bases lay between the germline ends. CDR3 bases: TGTGCCAGCAGCAGCCCCCTAAGCGGACCTACAACCTACGAGCAGTACTTC. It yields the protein CASSSPLSGPTTYEQYF.

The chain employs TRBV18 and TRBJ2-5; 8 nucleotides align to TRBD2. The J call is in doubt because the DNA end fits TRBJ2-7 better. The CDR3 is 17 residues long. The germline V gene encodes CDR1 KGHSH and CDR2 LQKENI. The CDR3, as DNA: TGTGCCAGCTCACCCGTCACCTTTGGAAGCGGGAGACCCGAGCAGTACTTC. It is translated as CASSPVTFGSGRPEQYF.

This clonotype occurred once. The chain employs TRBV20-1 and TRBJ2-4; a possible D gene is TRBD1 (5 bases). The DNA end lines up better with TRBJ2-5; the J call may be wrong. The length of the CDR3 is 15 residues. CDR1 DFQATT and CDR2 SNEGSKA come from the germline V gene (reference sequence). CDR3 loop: CSARTHRQIQETQYF. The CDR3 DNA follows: TGCAGTGCTAGGACCCACCGACAGATACAAGAGACCCAGTACTTC.

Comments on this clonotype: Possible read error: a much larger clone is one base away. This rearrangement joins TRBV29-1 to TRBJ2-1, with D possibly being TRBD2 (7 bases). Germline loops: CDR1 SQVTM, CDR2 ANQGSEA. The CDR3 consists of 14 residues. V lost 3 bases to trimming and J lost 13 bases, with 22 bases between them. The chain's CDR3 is CSVETHRGRETQFF. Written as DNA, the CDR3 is TGCAGCGTTGAGACGCATCGGGGGCGGGAGACCCAGTTCTTC.

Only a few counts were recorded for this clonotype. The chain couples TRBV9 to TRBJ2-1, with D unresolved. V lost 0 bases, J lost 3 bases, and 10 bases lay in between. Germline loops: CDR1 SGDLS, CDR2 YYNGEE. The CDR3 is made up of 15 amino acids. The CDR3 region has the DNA TGTGCCAGCAGCGTAGAATCTTCGGGCTACAATGAGCAGTTCTTC. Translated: CASSVESSGYNEQFF.